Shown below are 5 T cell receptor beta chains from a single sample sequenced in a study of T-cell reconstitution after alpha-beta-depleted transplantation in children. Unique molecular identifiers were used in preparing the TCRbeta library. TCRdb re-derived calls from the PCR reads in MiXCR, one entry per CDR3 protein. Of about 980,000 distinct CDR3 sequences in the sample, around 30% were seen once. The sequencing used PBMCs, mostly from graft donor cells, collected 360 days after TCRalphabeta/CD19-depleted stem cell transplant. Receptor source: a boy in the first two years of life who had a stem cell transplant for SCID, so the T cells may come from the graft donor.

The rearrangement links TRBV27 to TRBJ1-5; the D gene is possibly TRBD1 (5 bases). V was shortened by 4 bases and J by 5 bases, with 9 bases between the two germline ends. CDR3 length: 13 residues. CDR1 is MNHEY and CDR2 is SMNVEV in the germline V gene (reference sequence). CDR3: CASSSWGDQPQHF. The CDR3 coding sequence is TGTGCCAGCAGTTCCTGGGGGGATCAGCCCCAGCATTTT.

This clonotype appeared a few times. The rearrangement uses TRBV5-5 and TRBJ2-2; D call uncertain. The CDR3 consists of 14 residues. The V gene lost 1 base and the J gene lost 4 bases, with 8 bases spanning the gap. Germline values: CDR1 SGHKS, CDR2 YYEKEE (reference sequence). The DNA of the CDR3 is TGTGCCAGCAGCTTGTTATTTAGCACCGGGGAGCTGTTTTTT. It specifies CASSLLFSTGELFF. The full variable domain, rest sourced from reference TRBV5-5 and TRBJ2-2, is DAGVTQSPTHLIKTRGQQVTLRCSPISGHKSVSWYQQVLGQGPQFIFQYYEKEERGRGNFPDRFSARQFPNYSSELNVNALLLGDSALYLCASSLLFSTGELFFGEGSRLTVL.

The CDR3 sequence is CASSYRVPSYEQYF. The DNA of the CDR3 is TGCGCCAGCTCCTACCGGGTACCTTCCTACGAGCAGTACTTC. The chain links TRBV5-1 to TRBJ2-7; D is uncertain. In germline, CDR1 is SGHRS, CDR2 YFSETQ. Trimming took off 7 bases at V and 1 base at J, with 15 bases between the two ends. The CDR3 is made up of 14 amino acids.

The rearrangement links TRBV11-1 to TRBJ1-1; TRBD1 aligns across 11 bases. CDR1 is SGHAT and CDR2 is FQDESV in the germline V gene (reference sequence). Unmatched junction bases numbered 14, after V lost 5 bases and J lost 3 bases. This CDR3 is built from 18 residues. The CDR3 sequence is CASSPVLRDRGEDTEAFF. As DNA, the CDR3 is TGTGCCAGCAGCCCAGTCCTCCGGGACAGGGGGGAGGACACTGAAGCTTTCTTT.

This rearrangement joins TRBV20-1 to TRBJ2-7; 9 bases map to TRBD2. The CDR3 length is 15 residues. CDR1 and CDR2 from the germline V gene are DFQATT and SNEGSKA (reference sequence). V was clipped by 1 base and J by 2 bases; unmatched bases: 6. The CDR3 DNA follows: TGCAGTGCTAGAGTTAGCGGGGGTGAAGCCTACGAGCAGTACTTC. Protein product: CSARVSGGEAYEQYF.